Listed below are T cell receptor beta chains from one sample, sequenced in a study of blood T cell repertoires in COVID-19. Using immunoSEQ multiplex PCR, the repertoire was profiled, and TCRdb retains in-frame clones only, with some absent. The sample has some 220,000 clones; around 85% are singletons. The sequenced material came from peripheral blood. The origin of the receptors is a woman aged 60-70 years with active or convalescent COVID-19. Both conserved end residues are part of each CDR3. The D gene is left open where the match is weak. The size entry is marked missing in some rows and otherwise reads once, few, many or a size class.

D gene: TRBD2; clone size: .; V gene: TRBV10-2; J gene: TRBJ2-3; CDR3 protein: CASSGNPSGRYWSTDTQYF; CDR3 DNA: TGCGCCAGCAGCGGTAATCCTAGCGGGAGGTATTGGAGCACAGATACGCAGTATTTT
D gene: .; clone size: .; V gene: TRBV7-2; J gene: TRBJ2-5; CDR3 protein: CASAWGAWRDEETQYF; CDR3 DNA: TGTGCCAGCGCATGGGGTGCTTGGCGGGATGAGGAGACCCAGTACTTC
D gene: TRBD1; clone size: once; V gene: TRBV5-1; J gene: TRBJ1-5; CDR3 protein: CASSQGTGFGQPQHF; CDR3 DNA: TGCGCCAGCAGCCAAGGGACAGGCTTTGGTCAGCCCCAGCATTTT
D gene: .; clone size: .; V gene: TRBV15; J gene: TRBJ1-5; CDR3 protein: CATSRDRVDQPQHF; CDR3 DNA: TGTGCCACCAGCAGAGACAGGGTTGATCAGCCCCAGCATTTT
D gene: .; clone size: .; V gene: TRBV25-1; J gene: TRBJ1-6; CDR3 protein: CASSEPGNSPLHF; CDR3 DNA: TGTGCCAGCAGCGAACCAGGAAATTCACCCCTCCACTTT
D gene: TRBD1; clone size: .; V gene: TRBV28; J gene: TRBJ1-6; CDR3 protein: CASSPTGGPLYNSPLHF; CDR3 DNA: TGTGCCAGCAGTCCGACAGGGGGGCCCCTCTATAATTCACCCCTCCACTTT
D gene: .; clone size: few; V gene: TRBV27; J gene: TRBJ1-6; CDR3 protein: CASSSFLPQNSPLHF; CDR3 DNA: TGTGCCAGCAGTTCCTTCCTACCACAGAATTCACCCCTCCACTTT
D gene: .; clone size: few; V gene: TRBV5-1; J gene: TRBJ2-7; CDR3 protein: CASSLTGSSYEQYF; CDR3 DNA: TGCGCCAGCAGCTTGACCGGGAGCTCCTACGAGCAGTACTTC
D gene: .; clone size: .; V gene: TRBV21-1; J gene: TRBJ2-5; CDR3 protein: CASSKLGLAVRMEETQYF; CDR3 DNA: TGTGCCAGCAGCAAATTGGGACTAGCGGTAAGGATGGAAGAGACCCAGTACTTC
D gene: TRBD1; clone size: .; V gene: TRBV18; J gene: TRBJ1-5; CDR3 protein: CASSPRTGGISQPQHF; CDR3 DNA: TGTGCCAGCTCACCCCGGACAGGTGGGATAAGTCAGCCCCAGCATTTT
D gene: TRBD1; clone size: .; V gene: TRBV19; J gene: TRBJ1-1; CDR3 protein: CATNHPTGVSEAFF; CDR3 DNA: TGTGCCACCAATCATCCCACAGGGGTGTCTGAAGCTTTCTTT
D gene: TRBD2; clone size: .; V gene: TRBV5-1; J gene: TRBJ2-7; CDR3 protein: CASSLGLAGDGEQYF; CDR3 DNA: TGCGCCAGCAGCTTGGGACTAGCGGGAGATGGGGAGCAGTACTTC
D gene: .; clone size: .; V gene: TRBV7-8; J gene: TRBJ1-1; CDR3 protein: CASQLTPENTEAFF; CDR3 DNA: TGTGCCAGTCAACTCACCCCTGAAAACACTGAAGCTTTCTTT
D gene: TRBD1; clone size: .; V gene: TRBV5-5; J gene: TRBJ2-5; CDR3 protein: CASSITGVRETQYF; CDR3 DNA: TGTGCCAGCAGCATCACAGGGGTGAGGGAGACCCAGTACTTC
D gene: .; clone size: .; V gene: TRBV5-5; J gene: TRBJ1-4; CDR3 protein: CASSLGGSAVAKLFF; CDR3 DNA: TGTGCCAGCAGCTTGGGTGGGAGTGCCGTAGCAAAACTGTTTTTT
D gene: TRBD1; clone size: .; V gene: TRBV5-6; J gene: TRBJ1-2; CDR3 protein: CASSGGTGDPNYGYTF; CDR3 DNA: TGTGCCAGCAGCGGCGGGACAGGAGACCCTAACTATGGCTACACCTTC
D gene: TRBD1; clone size: .; V gene: TRBV4-1; J gene: TRBJ2-2; CDR3 protein: CASSHSTGGRTGELFF; CDR3 DNA: TGCGCCAGCAGCCACTCAACAGGGGGCCGAACCGGGGAGCTGTTTTTT
D gene: .; clone size: few; V gene: TRBV9; J gene: TRBJ1-1; CDR3 protein: CASSVEVSGGTEAFF; CDR3 DNA: TGTGCCAGCAGCGTAGAAGTCTCGGGGGGCACTGAAGCTTTCTTT
D gene: .; clone size: .; V gene: TRBV2; J gene: TRBJ2-1; CDR3 protein: CASSEAGRLVSNEQFF; CDR3 DNA: TGTGCCAGCAGTGAAGCCGGCCGACTAGTCTCCAATGAGCAGTTCTTC
D gene: TRBD2; clone size: .; V gene: TRBV2; J gene: TRBJ2-3; CDR3 protein: CASSPPGLAGDPSTDTQYF; CDR3 DNA: TGTGCCAGCAGCCCTCCGGGACTAGCGGGAGACCCTAGCACAGATACGCAGTATTTT
D gene: .; clone size: few; V gene: TRBV7-8; J gene: TRBJ1-4; CDR3 protein: CASSFSPRPEREKLFF; CDR3 DNA: TGTGCCAGCAGCTTCTCACCGCGGCCGGAACGGGAAAAACTGTTTTTT
D gene: .; clone size: .; V gene: TRBV13; J gene: TRBJ2-2; CDR3 protein: CASSSERPGELFF; CDR3 DNA: TGTGCCAGCAGCTCGGAGCGACCCGGGGAGCTGTTTTTT
D gene: .; clone size: .; V gene: TRBV5-1; J gene: TRBJ1-1; CDR3 protein: CASSSTANTEAFF; CDR3 DNA: TGCGCCAGCAGCTCGACAGCTAACACTGAAGCTTTCTTT
D gene: .; clone size: once; V gene: TRBV14; J gene: TRBJ2-5; CDR3 protein: CASSQDPILTGPRETQYF; CDR3 DNA: TGTGCCAGCAGCCAAGACCCAATCTTGACAGGCCCCCGAGAGACCCAGTACTTC
D gene: TRBD1; clone size: .; V gene: TRBV11-2; J gene: TRBJ1-1; CDR3 protein: CASRHTGGSGTEAFF; CDR3 DNA: TGTGCCAGCAGGCACACAGGGGGCAGCGGCACTGAAGCTTTCTTT
D gene: TRBD1; clone size: .; V gene: TRBV25-1; J gene: TRBJ2-2; CDR3 protein: CASGDRVTGELFF; CDR3 DNA: TGTGCCAGCGGGGACAGGGTCACCGGGGAGCTGTTTTTT
D gene: .; clone size: .; V gene: TRBV24-1; J gene: TRBJ1-5; CDR3 protein: CATSDRRGPQHF; CDR3 DNA: TGTGCCACCAGTGACCGTAGGGGGCCCCAGCATTTT
D gene: TRBD1; clone size: .; V gene: TRBV19; J gene: TRBJ2-5; CDR3 protein: CASRARRQGALAETQYF; CDR3 DNA: TGTGCCAGTAGGGCCCGAAGGCAGGGGGCTCTAGCAGAGACCCAGTACTTC
D gene: TRBD2; clone size: .; V gene: TRBV19; J gene: TRBJ2-3; CDR3 protein: CASSIRGLAGGFMPDTQYF; CDR3 DNA: TGTGCCAGTAGTATAAGGGGACTAGCGGGAGGGTTTATGCCAGATACGCAGTATTTT
D gene: .; clone size: .; V gene: TRBV27; J gene: TRBJ1-2; CDR3 protein: CASRGGAPYGYTF; CDR3 DNA: TGTGCCAGCCGGGGGGGGGCCCCCTATGGCTACACCTTC
D gene: .; clone size: .; V gene: TRBV21-1; J gene: TRBJ2-7; CDR3 protein: CARPGQVCEQYF; CDR3 DNA: TGTGCCAGGCCGGGACAGGTGTGCGAGCAGTACTTC
D gene: TRBD1; clone size: .; V gene: TRBV20-1; J gene: TRBJ1-6; CDR3 protein: CSASRQGGNSPLHF; CDR3 DNA: TGCAGTGCTAGTAGGCAGGGGGGTAATTCACCCCTCCACTTT
D gene: .; clone size: .; V gene: TRBV30; J gene: TRBJ1-1; CDR3 protein: CAWSVRAGYRKAFF; CDR3 DNA: TGTGCCTGGAGTGTACGTGCGGGATATAGGAAAGCTTTCTTT
D gene: TRBD1; clone size: few; V gene: TRBV11-2; J gene: TRBJ1-2; CDR3 protein: CASSSDLDRVGYTF; CDR3 DNA: TGTGCCAGCAGCTCCGACTTGGACAGGGTAGGCTACACCTTC
D gene: .; clone size: .; V gene: TRBV2; J gene: TRBJ1-2; CDR3 protein: CASSELGGMGGYTF; CDR3 DNA: TGTGCCAGCAGTGAACTCGGAGGAATGGGGGGCTACACCTTC
D gene: TRBD2; clone size: .; V gene: TRBV18; J gene: TRBJ2-3; CDR3 protein: CASSPLASGRKGDTQYF; CDR3 DNA: TGTGCCAGCTCACCTCTTGCCAGCGGGAGAAAGGGAGATACGCAGTATTTT
D gene: TRBD2; clone size: few; V gene: TRBV10-3; J gene: TRBJ2-1; CDR3 protein: CAISSPASGRDNEQFF; CDR3 DNA: TGTGCCATCAGTAGCCCCGCTAGCGGGAGGGATAATGAGCAGTTCTTC
D gene: TRBD1; clone size: .; V gene: TRBV10-3; J gene: TRBJ1-6; CDR3 protein: CAIRGRDRGSPLHF; CDR3 DNA: TGTGCCATCAGGGGTCGGGACAGGGGATCACCCCTCCACTTT
D gene: TRBD1; clone size: .; V gene: TRBV11-3; J gene: TRBJ2-1; CDR3 protein: CASSFSGTGDNEQFF; CDR3 DNA: TGTGCCAGCAGCTTTTCCGGGACAGGGGACAATGAGCAGTTCTTC
D gene: TRBD2; clone size: .; V gene: TRBV5-1; J gene: TRBJ2-5; CDR3 protein: CASGLAGGETQYF; CDR3 DNA: TGCGCCAGTGGACTAGCGGGAGGAGAGACCCAGTACTTC
D gene: .; clone size: .; V gene: TRBV29-1; J gene: TRBJ1-2; CDR3 protein: CSVLHQVYGYTF; CDR3 DNA: TGCAGCGTCCTCCATCAGGTGTATGGCTACACCTTC
D gene: .; clone size: .; V gene: TRBV2; J gene: TRBJ2-1; CDR3 protein: CASSVPSERSEQFF; CDR3 DNA: TGTGCCAGCAGTGTCCCAAGTGAGCGGAGTGAGCAGTTCTTC
D gene: TRBD1; clone size: .; V gene: TRBV5-1; J gene: TRBJ1-1; CDR3 protein: CASSLRQGNTEAFF; CDR3 DNA: TGCGCCAGCAGCCTCCGACAGGGTAACACTGAAGCTTTCTTT
D gene: TRBD2; clone size: once; V gene: TRBV27; J gene: TRBJ2-1; CDR3 protein: CASSFEAGGPMDEQFF; CDR3 DNA: TGTGCCAGCAGTTTTGAAGCGGGGGGGCCTATGGATGAGCAGTTCTTC
D gene: TRBD1; clone size: once; V gene: TRBV7-2; J gene: TRBJ2-1; CDR3 protein: CASSLGTTGSEQFF; CDR3 DNA: TGTGCCAGCAGCTTAGGCACGACAGGGAGCGAGCAGTTCTTC